The clone carrying this T cell receptor beta chain was detected only once. Its antigen remains unknown. Clones were read by immunoSEQ multiplex PCR, and TCRdb kept only the in-frame ones, dropping some. Of tens of thousands of clones listed, around four fifths are singletons. Regarding time point: week 47, end of study. Each dose delivered 300 ug of mutant IDH1 20-mer peptide subcutaneously with imiquimod. Between the trimmed V and J ends, which lost 5 bases and 7 bases, there was a span of 11 bases. The CDR3 loop spans 12 amino acids. The germline CDR1 and CDR2 sequences are SGHVS and FNYEAQ. The data were taken from a study of a mutant IDH1 vaccine in newly diagnosed glioma. Study as a whole: First vaccine doses came 4-6 weeks after radiotherapy alone, or with temozolomide cycles. Held at week 35, visit V12 was the safety follow-up, and visit V13 followed at week 47. Treated individuals were roughly 62% male and approximately 38% female, averaging 40.4 years of age. Patients arrived already treated with radiotherapy, temozolomide, or both, most having had both.

This sequence joins TRBV7-6 and TRBJ2-5, with no clear D. The specimen was PBMCs, collected from a glioma patient whose treatment included an IDH1 peptide vaccine. The sequence was collected from a man aged 35 to 55 with glioma. The CDR3 DNA follows: TGTGCCAGCAGCCCCTATGGGCTGACCCAGTACTTC. Its translation: CASSPYGLTQYF.